The clone carrying this TCR beta chain was seen many times. TCRdb called the 5' RACE reads again in MiXCR, with one record for every CDR3 protein. The sample lists some 320,000 distinct CDR3 sequences; around a sixth were seen once. The data belong to a study of T-cell memory formation after mild COVID-19. Study-level background: Each donor largely had its own TCR clusters.

Germline V gene data show CDR1 as KGHSH and CDR2 as LQKENI. CDR3 length: 17 amino acids. The J segment lost 0 bases and the V segment lost 3 bases, leaving 6 bases of the junction unmatched. Sequences were obtained from PBMCs or a T cell subset sorted from them (not recorded which). This TCR came from a man between 18 and 35 years old who had mild COVID-19 (a few samples of this study predate the infection). Cell type and time point are not known. The chain links TRBV18 to TRBJ2-2, with 8 bases fitting TRBD2. Here the CDR3 reads CASSPNRLATNTGELFF. CDR3 DNA: TGTGCCAGCTCACCCAATCGACTAGCGACGAACACCGGGGAGCTGTTTTTT. The full variable domain, rest sourced from reference TRBV18 and TRBJ2-2, is NAGVMQNPRHLVRRRGQEARLRCSPMKGHSHVYWYRQLPEEGLKFMVYLQKENIIDESGMPKERFSAEFPKEGPSILRIQQVVRGDSAAYFCASSPNRLATNTGELFFGEGSRLTVL.